This T cell receptor beta chain was sequenced during a study of T cells in tumors after PD-1 blockade. The wider study: Prior checkpoint blockade, systemic immunosuppressant use, or anti-cancer therapy within 4 weeks excluded patients. Some patients also took daily vismodegib 150 mg during anti-PD-1 treatment. The study's findings and limits: Blood contained about 38% of the tumor's TCR clonotypes.

Remarks on this clone: The antigen remains unidentified.

The V end was cut by 1 base, the J end by 2 bases, with 6 bases between. The length of the CDR3 is 13 residues. Germline CDR1 is LGHDT and CDR2 is YNNKEL (reference sequence). Using immunoSEQ multiplex PCR, the repertoire was profiled, and TCRdb retains in-frame clones only, with some absent. The data hold roughly 50,000 clones, with about 85% observed a single time. The sample was PBMCs, taken before anti-PD-1 treatment. The TCR sequence derives from a human donor with basal cell carcinoma. This chain uses TRBV3-1 (or the pseudogene TRBV3-2) with TRBJ2-7, with D perhaps matching TRBD1 or TRBD2 (5 bases each). CDR3 coding DNA: TGTGCCAGCAGCCAAGGGGGGACCTACGAGCAGTACTTC. This codes for CASSQGGTYEQYF.